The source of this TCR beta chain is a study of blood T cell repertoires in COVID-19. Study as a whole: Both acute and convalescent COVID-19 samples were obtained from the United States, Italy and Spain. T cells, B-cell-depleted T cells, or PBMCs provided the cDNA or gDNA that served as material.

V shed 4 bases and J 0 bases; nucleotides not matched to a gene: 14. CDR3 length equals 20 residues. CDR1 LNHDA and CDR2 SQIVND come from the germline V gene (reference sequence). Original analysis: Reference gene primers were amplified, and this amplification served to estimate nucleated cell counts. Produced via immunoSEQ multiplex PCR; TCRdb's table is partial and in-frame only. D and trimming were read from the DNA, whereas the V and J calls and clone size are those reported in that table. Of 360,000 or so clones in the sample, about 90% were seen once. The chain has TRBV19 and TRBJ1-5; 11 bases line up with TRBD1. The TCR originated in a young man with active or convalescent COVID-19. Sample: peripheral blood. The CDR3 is CASSTLPGQGAVSSNQPQHF. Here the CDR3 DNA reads TGTGCCAGTAGTACCCTCCCCGGACAGGGGGCGGTGAGTAGCAATCAGCCCCAGCATTTT.